Each of the 13 T cell receptor beta chains below was sequenced from the same sample in a study of blood T cell repertoires in COVID-19. Generated by immunoSEQ multiplex PCR, the TCRdb table keeps only in-frame clones and is missing some. The repertoire consists of 150,000 to 180,000 clones, with 76% occurring once and the leading ten covering less than 4.5%. Material for sequencing was peripheral blood. The receptors stem from a woman aged 80 or older with acute or convalescent COVID-19.

This sequence joins TRBV4-2 and TRBJ2-1; 9 bases map to TRBD2. V gave up 3 bases and J gave up 10 bases; unmatched junction bases: 13. This CDR3 has 16 amino acids. Germline V gene sequence: CDR1 LGHNA, CDR2 YNFKEQ. The CDR3 reads CASSHPTSGDAGEQFF. The CDR3 coding sequence is TGTGCCAGCAGCCACCCGACTAGCGGAGACGCCGGGGAGCAGTTCTTC.

This clone came up once. The rearrangement links TRBV19 to TRBJ1-4, with unresolved D. Per the germline V gene, CDR1 is LNHDA and CDR2 is SQIVND (reference sequence). The length of the CDR3 is 16 residues. The V end was cut by 3 bases, the J end by 7 bases, with 18 bases between. CDR3 amino acids: CASSIIRPDEVEKLFF. Written as DNA, the CDR3 is TGTGCCAGTAGTATCATCCGACCCGACGAGGTTGAAAAACTGTTTTTT.

The chain employs TRBV20-1 and TRBJ2-3; D is possibly TRBD2 (5 bases). Germline values: CDR1 DFQATT, CDR2 SNEGSKA (reference sequence). This CDR3 contains 14 residues. V lost 3 bases, J lost 0 bases, and 10 bases lay in between. Here the CDR3 reads CSASKSGSTDTQYF. The CDR3 DNA sequence: TGCAGTGCTAGTAAAAGCGGAAGCACAGATACGCAGTATTTT.

This clone was counted a few times. The J gene is TRBJ1-1, the V gene TRBV5-4; D possibly corresponds to TRBD1 (5 bases). There are 12 residues in the CDR3. Trimming took off 4 bases at V and 5 bases at J, with 9 bases between the two ends. From germline, CDR1 is SGHNT and CDR2 YYREEE (reference sequence). Here the CDR3 reads CASSARDTEAFF. The CDR3 DNA is TGTGCCAGCAGCGCCAGGGATACTGAAGCTTTCTTT.

This clone was counted only a few times. V and J are TRBV27 and TRBJ2-7, with 7 bases fitting TRBD2. CDR3 length: 13 residues. The trim removed 5 bases at V and 6 bases at J, leaving 7 bases unmatched. From germline, CDR1 is MNHEY and CDR2 SMNVEV (reference sequence). The CDR3 region is CASSHTSAGEQYF. CDR3 nucleotides: TGTGCCAGCAGTCACACTAGCGCGGGCGAGCAGTACTTC.

This clone was seen once. The rearrangement links TRBV4-2 to TRBJ1-3; tentative D call: TRBD1 (5 bases). Trimming removed 2 bases at V and 4 bases at J, with 18 bases between. The CDR3 spans 17 residues. Germline assignment: CDR1 LGHNA and CDR2 YNFKEQ. The CDR3 loop reads CASSQRLGGTGGNTIYF. CDR3 in DNA: TGTGCCAGCAGCCAAAGATTGGGGGGAACCGGGGGAAACACCATATATTTT.

This chain connects TRBV7-2 to TRBJ1-4; TRBD1 is a possible D gene (5 bases). This CDR3 contains 14 residues. Per germline, CDR1 SGHTA and CDR2 FQGNSA. V was clipped by 2 bases and J by 10 bases, with 14 bases between them. The CDR3 DNA is TGTGCCAGCAGCTTACAGGGTTCGGTGTTAAAACTGTTTTTT. Protein: CASSLQGSVLKLFF.

The CDR3 region is CASRLIGLRGTDTQYF. CDR3 bases: TGTGCCAGCAGACTAATAGGCCTCCGGGGCACAGATACGCAGTATTTT. V and J are TRBV27 and TRBJ2-3; unclear D gene. CDR3 length: 16 amino acids. CDR1 and CDR2 (germline): MNHEY, SMNVEV (reference sequence). The V end lost 6 bases, the J end lost 1 base, and 17 bases lay between the germline ends.

Only a few counts were recorded for this clone. CDR3 amino acids: CASSPGTGTLGLAGPYNEQFF. The CDR3 region has the DNA TGCGCCAGCAGCCCCGGGACAGGGACCCTAGGGCTAGCGGGCCCCTACAATGAGCAGTTCTTC. The V call is TRBV10-1, the J call TRBJ2-1, with a weak D call TRBD1 (9 bases). The CDR3 runs to 21 residues. Between the trimmed V and J ends, which lost 6 bases and 2 bases, there was a span of 32 bases. Germline CDR1 WNHNN, CDR2 SYGVQD (reference sequence).

This chain connects TRBV3-1 (or the pseudogene TRBV3-2) to TRBJ2-2; TRBD2 agrees at 7 bases. CDR1 and CDR2 (germline): LGHDT, YNNKEL (reference sequence). With 4 bases clipped from V and 0 bases from J, the junction kept 2 bases outside the gene matches. CDR3 length equals 15 residues. DNA of the CDR3: TGTGCCAGCAGCCCGACTAGCTCGAACACCGGGGAGCTGTTTTTT. Its protein product is CASSPTSSNTGELFF.

This clone occurred a few times. This chain joins TRBV30 and TRBJ1-3; D is possibly TRBD1 (6 bases). This CDR3 is 16 amino acids long. Germline assignment: CDR1 GTSNPN and CDR2 SVGIG (reference sequence). V was pared by 1 base and J by 4 bases, with 17 bases between. DNA for the CDR3: TGTGCCTGGAGTGGGGTGGGACAAGTGATCGGAAACACCATATATTTT. Residues: CAWSGVGQVIGNTIYF.

The J gene is TRBJ2-1, the V gene TRBV6-2 or TRBV6-3, with TRBD2 identical over 7 bases. Germline loops: CDR1 MNHEY, CDR2 SVGEGT. CDR3 length: 15 residues. Trimming cost V 2 bases and J 1 base; bases outside gene matches: 2. CDR3 bases: TGTGCCAGCAGTTACCGGCGGGGGTCCTACAATGAGCAGTTCTTC. This gives the protein CASSYRRGSYNEQFF.

The chain combines TRBV27 with TRBJ1-1, with D perhaps matching TRBD1 (5 bases). This CDR3 is built from 14 residues. The germline CDR1 and CDR2 sequences are MNHEY and SMNVEV (reference sequence). V lost 6 bases, J lost 0 bases, and 11 bases lay in between. Written as DNA, the CDR3 is TGTGCCAGCAGGGGGACTACGGTGAACACTGAAGCTTTCTTT. Protein sequence: CASRGTTVNTEAFF.